Following are 7 T cell receptor beta chains from one sample sequenced in a study of blood T cell repertoires in COVID-19. Sequenced by immunoSEQ multiplex PCR; TCRdb stores in-frame clones only, minus some. The table has 200,000 or so clones, 88% seen once; the top ten hold 1.5% to 2%. Source material: peripheral blood. Source of these receptors: a man between 65 and 85 years old with acute or convalescent COVID-19.

The chain carries TRBV2 and TRBJ1-1; possible D gene TRBD1, 6 bases. Germline V CDR1 and CDR2: SNHLY, FYNNEI. The CDR3 covers 15 residues. Trimming pared 1 base from V and 4 bases from J, leaving 13 bases between. CDR3 DNA sequence: TGTGCCAGCAGTGAAGAGGGGGGGCCGGGCACTGAAGCTTTCTTT. It encodes CASSEEGGPGTEAFF.

This clone was observed a single time. CDR3 sequence reads: CASSSPGGREYNEQFF. Here the CDR3 DNA reads TGTGCCAGCAGTTCCCCCGGGGGGCGGGAGTACAATGAGCAGTTCTTC. The chain links TRBV6-6 to TRBJ2-1; tentative D call: TRBD2 (7 bases). The ends were cut back, 4 bases at V and 4 bases at J, with 17 bases in the middle. Germline V gives CDR1 MNHNY, CDR2 SVGAGI (reference sequence). CDR3 length equals 16 residues.

The gene calls are TRBV7-2 and TRBJ2-3, with 15 bases lining up with TRBD2. This CDR3 has 17 residues. V was clipped by 5 bases and J by 2 bases; unmatched bases: 5. The V gene's germline CDR1 is SGHTA and CDR2 FQGNSA. Here the CDR3 reads CASSPWTSGRATDTQYF. CDR3 bases: TGTGCCAGCAGCCCTTGGACTAGCGGGAGGGCCACAGATACGCAGTATTTT.

The chain combines TRBV3-1 (or the pseudogene TRBV3-2) with TRBJ1-2; the D gene is possibly TRBD1 (5 bases). Germline CDR1 LGHDT, CDR2 YNNKEL (reference sequence). Trimming removed 0 bases from V and 8 bases from J, with 16 bases in between. The CDR3 length is 15 residues. CDR3 in DNA: TGTGCCAGCAGCCAAGAAGGAAGAGACAGTCGGGGCTACACCTTC. This encodes CASSQEGRDSRGYTF.

The rearrangement joins TRBV28 to TRBJ2-5, with D possibly TRBD1 on 6 matching bases. Looked up from germline, CDR1 is MDHEN and CDR2 is SYDVKM. This CDR3 has 14 residues. Trimming left V 3 bases short and J 5 bases short, with 13 bases between. CDR3 in amino acids: CASSLSGARETQYF. The CDR3 DNA reads TGTGCCAGCAGTTTGTCAGGGGCTAGGGAGACCCAGTACTTC.

The genes are TRBV7-2 and TRBJ1-2; D gene unclear. The length of the CDR3 is 15 residues. Trimming took off 1 base at V and 8 bases at J, with 17 bases between the two ends. In germline, CDR1 is SGHTA, CDR2 FQGNSA. The CDR3 loop reads CASSLGQAGAPGYTF. The CDR3 coding sequence is TGTGCCAGCAGCTTAGGGCAGGCAGGCGCCCCGGGCTACACCTTC.

This clone was detected only once. The J gene is TRBJ2-1, the V gene TRBV7-2; TRBD2 is a possible D gene (6 bases). This CDR3 is 15 amino acids long. V was clipped by 4 bases and J by 0 bases, with 10 bases between them. From germline, CDR1 is SGHTA and CDR2 FQGNSA. The CDR3 nucleotides read TGTGCCAGCAGCTCTACCGGGAGCTCCTACAATGAGCAGTTCTTC. It codes for CASSSTGSSYNEQFF.